Sequencing of this T cell receptor (beta chain) was carried out in a study of OX40 agonist ivuxolimab in advanced cancers. Overall study context: Among those treated, three patients had partial responses, one with hepatocellular carcinoma and two with cutaneous melanoma. Study-wide results and limits: Those patients achieving a partial response at 0.1-3.0 mg/kg showed among the lowest clonal expansion. A proportion of nonresponders additionally exhibited low normalized T-cell clonal expansion.

With respect to this clone: What it binds is unknown.

Germline CDR1 MRHNA, CDR2 SNTAGT. CDR3 size: 14 residues. Trimming left V 3 bases short and J 3 bases short, with 9 bases between. Collection of blood occurred at baseline, at cycle 4 day 1, and at cycle 7 day 1. This table comes from immunoSEQ multiplex PCR, and its TCRdb copy is limited to in-frame clones, with some not included. The sample includes under 100,000 clones, about nine tenths of them seen just once. The TCR originated in an adult with an advanced solid tumor such as melanoma, head and neck, liver or kidney cancer. The gene calls are TRBV6-4 and TRBJ1-5; the D gene is possibly TRBD1 (5 bases). The sequencing used CD4+ or CD8+ T cells sorted from blood, collected in a trial of the OX40 agonist ivuxolimab. DNA of the CDR3: TGTGCCAGCAGTGAGGGGGGATCCAATCAGCCCCAGCATTTT. Protein sequence: CASSEGGSNQPQHF.